Listed below are T cell receptor beta chains from one sample, sequenced in a study of blood T cell repertoires in COVID-19. Only in-frame clones appear in the TCRdb table, and some are missing; sequencing was by immunoSEQ multiplex PCR. This sample has approximately 300,000 clones, with approximately 92% found just once. Sequencing was performed on peripheral blood. These receptors were taken from a woman in her twenties or thirties with COVID-19, enrolled during active disease. Each CDR3 is given with its conserved first and last residue. A D gene is named only where the DNA matches it firmly. Clone size is given for some rows only: seen once, a few or many times, or a class if the clone is expanded.

cdr3_nt | cdr3_aa | j_call | d_call | v_call | clone_size
TGTGCCAGCAGCTTAGCGGGAGGGAAGACCCAGTACTTC | CASSLAGGKTQYF | TRBJ2-5 | TRBD2 | TRBV6-2/TRBV6-3 | -
TGTGCCAGCAGTTTAGACAGGGGGCGTCGAGGTGTCACTGAAGCTTTCTTT | CASSLDRGRRGVTEAFF | TRBJ1-1 | TRBD1 | TRBV28 | -
TGTGCCAGCATTCCCGGGACTAGCGGATACAATGAGCAGTTCTTC | CASIPGTSGYNEQFF | TRBJ2-1 | TRBD2 | TRBV7-9 | -
TGTGCCGCTCACGCCGGGACAGGGGATCTCGAGCAGTACTTC | CAAHAGTGDLEQYF | TRBJ2-7 | TRBD1 | TRBV10-3 | -
TGTGCCATCAACTCAGGGAACTATGGCTACACCTTC | CAINSGNYGYTF | TRBJ1-2 | - | TRBV10-3 | -
TGTGCCAGCAGCTTAGTAGGGACAGGACACTACGAGCAGTACTTC | CASSLVGTGHYEQYF | TRBJ2-7 | TRBD1 | TRBV7-9 | -
TGTGCCAGCAGCTTGGCCGGGAGCACAGATACGCAGTATTTT | CASSLAGSTDTQYF | TRBJ2-3 | - | TRBV5-4 | -
TGTGCCAGCAGCGTCTTCGGGACAGGGGGTTATGGGGAGCTGTTTTTT | CASSVFGTGGYGELFF | TRBJ2-2 | TRBD1 | TRBV7-8 | -
TGTGCCAGCAGCTCACGAGACAGGGGGCGCGGAAGTGGCTACACCTTC | CASSSRDRGRGSGYTF | TRBJ1-2 | TRBD1 | TRBV7-8 | -
TGTGCCAGCAGTTCCCAAGGGGCATCGGAAGCTTTCTTT | CASSSQGASEAFF | TRBJ1-1 | - | TRBV7-9 | -
TGTGCCAGCAGCTTCAGGAGGGGAGGGACCGGGGAGCTGTTTTTT | CASSFRRGGTGELFF | TRBJ2-2 | TRBD2 | TRBV11-3 | -
TGTGCCAGCAGTTCCACTACTCTAGCTAAAGAGACCCAGTACTTC | CASSSTTLAKETQYF | TRBJ2-5 | - | TRBV28 | once
TGCGCCAGCAGCTTCAATCCCGGGACAGGGGATGGCTACACCTTC | CASSFNPGTGDGYTF | TRBJ1-2 | TRBD1 | TRBV5-1 | -
TGTGCCTGGAGTGCCCTGGACAACTTTAATGAAAAACTGTTTTTT | CAWSALDNFNEKLFF | TRBJ1-4 | - | TRBV30 | -
TGCGCCAGCAGCCAAGATCTGCGAGGGCCTCTTAACTATGGCTACACCTTC | CASSQDLRGPLNYGYTF | TRBJ1-2 | - | TRBV4-3 | -
TGTGCCAGCAACCCGACAGGGGGCCGAAACACCATATATTTT | CASNPTGGRNTIYF | TRBJ1-3 | TRBD1 | TRBV2 | -
TGTGCCAGTAGTGGCCCTTACACCGGGGAGCTGTTTTTT | CASSGPYTGELFF | TRBJ2-2 | - | TRBV19 | -
TGTGCCAGCAGTTTCACCCGGGGGGGGGCTGAAGAGCAGTACTTC | CASSFTRGGAEEQYF | TRBJ2-7 | TRBD2 | TRBV6-2/TRBV6-3 | -
TGCAGTGCTAGTAGGGGGTTGAACACCGGGGAGCTGTTTTTT | CSASRGLNTGELFF | TRBJ2-2 | - | TRBV20-1 | -
TGTGCCATCAGTGAGTCCCTAGCGGGAGACACAGATGAGCAGTTCTTC | CAISESLAGDTDEQFF | TRBJ2-1 | TRBD2 | TRBV10-3 | -
TGTGCCAGCGGAATGCGGGCTAATGAAAAACTGTTTTTT | CASGMRANEKLFF | TRBJ1-4 | - | TRBV3-1/TRBV3-2 | -
TGTGCCAGCAGCACCCCCGGGACAGTCGGCTACACCTTC | CASSTPGTVGYTF | TRBJ1-2 | TRBD1 | TRBV6-5 | -
TGTGCCAGTCGACTCATCCTCGGGGAGACCCAGTACTTC | CASRLILGETQYF | TRBJ2-5 | - | TRBV2 | -
TGCGCCAGCAGCCCTCTCCCGGGAGTCACAGATACGCAGTATTTT | CASSPLPGVTDTQYF | TRBJ2-3 | - | TRBV4-1 | -
TGTGCTAGTGGTTCCGGGCCCCCGGGAAGGGAGTATGGCTACACCTTC | CASGSGPPGREYGYTF | TRBJ1-2 | - | TRBV12-5 | -
TGTGCCACCGTGGACAGGTTTGAAGCTTTCTTT | CATVDRFEAFF | TRBJ1-1 | TRBD1 | TRBV6-5 | -
TGTGCCAGCAGAATGGCGGGCGGGACCCTAGCGGGGCTCCAAGAGACCCAGTACTTC | CASRMAGGTLAGLQETQYF | TRBJ2-5 | TRBD2 | TRBV5-5 | -
TGTGCCAGCAGCTTGGCGGGACAGGGTTCCTACGAGCAGTACTTC | CASSLAGQGSYEQYF | TRBJ2-7 | TRBD1 | TRBV7-9 | -
TGTGCCAGCAGTTCTACGAGGAGGGTTCTTTACGAGCAGTACTTC | CASSSTRRVLYEQYF | TRBJ2-7 | - | TRBV28 | -
TGTGCCAGCAGTGTTTCTCGTAGTCTGGACTATGGCTACACCTTC | CASSVSRSLDYGYTF | TRBJ1-2 | - | TRBV2 | -
TGCGCCAGCAGCCCGGGGGGGAATGAGCAGTTCTTC | CASSPGGNEQFF | TRBJ2-1 | TRBD2 | TRBV4-1 | once
TGTGCCAGCAGCCCTGGGACTAGCGGGGCCAGACAAGAGACCCAGTACTTC | CASSPGTSGARQETQYF | TRBJ2-5 | TRBD2 | TRBV3-1/TRBV3-2 | -
TGTGCCAGCAGCCCGGCGGGGGTGAACACTGAAGCTTTCTTT | CASSPAGVNTEAFF | TRBJ1-1 | - | TRBV5-6 | -
TGTGCCAGCAGCTTACGAGGGTTCTATGGCTACACCTTC | CASSLRGFYGYTF | TRBJ1-2 | - | TRBV13 | -
TGTGCCAGCAGCTTAGCGGCGACAGATAAAAATTCACCCCTCCACTTT | CASSLAATDKNSPLHF | TRBJ1-6 | - | TRBV7-2 | -
TGCGCCAGCAGTGTTCTAGCGGGAGGGTCAGAGACCCAGTACTTC | CASSVLAGGSETQYF | TRBJ2-5 | TRBD2 | TRBV10-2 | -
TGCAGTGCTAGTAGGGGGTCTGGAAACACCATATATTTT | CSASRGSGNTIYF | TRBJ1-3 | - | TRBV20-1 | -
TGTGCCAGCAGCTTAGTACGGGGGACTGAAGCTTTCTTT | CASSLVRGTEAFF | TRBJ1-1 | - | TRBV11-1 | -
TGTGCCAGCAACTTGGGGGGAGTTTGTTACAATGAGCAGTTCTTC | CASNLGGVCYNEQFF | TRBJ2-1 | - | TRBV21-1 | -
TGTGCCAGCCAAGCGGGGGGGCGATATGGCTACACCTTC | CASQAGGRYGYTF | TRBJ1-2 | - | TRBV6-5 | -
TGCAGCGTCAGTGGGACAGCAAACTACGAGCAGTACTTC | CSVSGTANYEQYF | TRBJ2-7 | TRBD1 | TRBV29-1 | once
TGTGCCAGCAGCTTCGGCGGGAGCAATCAGCCCCAGCATTTT | CASSFGGSNQPQHF | TRBJ1-5 | - | TRBV14 | -